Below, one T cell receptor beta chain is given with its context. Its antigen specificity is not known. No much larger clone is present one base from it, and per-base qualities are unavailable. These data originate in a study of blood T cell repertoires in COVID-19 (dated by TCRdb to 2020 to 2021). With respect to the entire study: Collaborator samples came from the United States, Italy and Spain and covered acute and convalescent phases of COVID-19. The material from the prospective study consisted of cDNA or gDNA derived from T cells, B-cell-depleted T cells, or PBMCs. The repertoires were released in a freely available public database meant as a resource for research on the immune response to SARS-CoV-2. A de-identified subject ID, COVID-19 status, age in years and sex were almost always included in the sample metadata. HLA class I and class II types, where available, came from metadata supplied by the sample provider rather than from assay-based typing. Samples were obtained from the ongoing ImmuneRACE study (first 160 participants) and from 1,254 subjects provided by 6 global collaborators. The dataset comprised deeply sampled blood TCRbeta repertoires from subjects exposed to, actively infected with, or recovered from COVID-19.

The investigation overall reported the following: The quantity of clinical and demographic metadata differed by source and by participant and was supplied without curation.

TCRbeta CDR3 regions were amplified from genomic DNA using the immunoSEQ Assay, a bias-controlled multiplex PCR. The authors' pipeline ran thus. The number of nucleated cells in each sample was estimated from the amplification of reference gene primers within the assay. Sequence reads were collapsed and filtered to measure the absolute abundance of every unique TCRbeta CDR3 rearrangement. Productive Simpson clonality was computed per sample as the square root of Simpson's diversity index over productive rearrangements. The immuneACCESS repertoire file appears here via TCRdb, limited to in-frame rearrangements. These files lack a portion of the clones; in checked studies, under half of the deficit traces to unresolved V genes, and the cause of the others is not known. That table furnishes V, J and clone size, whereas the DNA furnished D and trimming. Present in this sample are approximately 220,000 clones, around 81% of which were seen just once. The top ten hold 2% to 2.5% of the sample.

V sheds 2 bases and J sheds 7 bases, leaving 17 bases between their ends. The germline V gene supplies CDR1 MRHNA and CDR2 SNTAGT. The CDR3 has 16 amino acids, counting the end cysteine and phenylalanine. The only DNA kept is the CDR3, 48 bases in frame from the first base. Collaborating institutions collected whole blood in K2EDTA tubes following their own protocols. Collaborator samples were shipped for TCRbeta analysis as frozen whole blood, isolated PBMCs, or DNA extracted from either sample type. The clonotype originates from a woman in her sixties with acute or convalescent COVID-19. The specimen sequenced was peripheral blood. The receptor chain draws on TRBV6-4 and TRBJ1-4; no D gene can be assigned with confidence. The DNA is TGTGCCAGCAGTGACCCTAACCCCGGGTTTCTTGAAAAACTGTTTTTT. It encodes CASSDPNPGFLEKLFF.